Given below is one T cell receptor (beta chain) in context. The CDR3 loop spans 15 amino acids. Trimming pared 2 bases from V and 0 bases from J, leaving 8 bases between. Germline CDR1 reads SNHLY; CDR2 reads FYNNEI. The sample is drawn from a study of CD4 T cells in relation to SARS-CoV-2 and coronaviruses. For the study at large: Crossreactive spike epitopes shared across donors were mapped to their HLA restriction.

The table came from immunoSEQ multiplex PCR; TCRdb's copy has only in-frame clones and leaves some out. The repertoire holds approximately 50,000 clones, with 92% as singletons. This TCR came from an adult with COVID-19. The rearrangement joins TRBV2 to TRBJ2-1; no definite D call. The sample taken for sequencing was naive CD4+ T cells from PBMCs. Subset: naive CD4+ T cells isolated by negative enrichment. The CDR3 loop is CASSEYSSSYNEQFF. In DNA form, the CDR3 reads TGTGCCAGCAGTGAATACTCTTCCTCCTACAATGAGCAGTTCTTC.